This TCR beta chain was recovered during a study of shared clonotypes between healthy human individuals. Naive CD8 cells lacked CD45RO and underwent positive selection for CCR7, leaving out terminally differentiated effector memory CD45RA+ cells. Here immunoSEQ multiplex PCR was the method, and the copy in TCRdb shows in-frame clones only, minus some. Among millions of clones listed, approximately 95% were seen once. The TCR originated in a man between 18 and 35 years old in good health. The sequencing input was naive CD8+ T cells sorted from blood.

The CDR3 loop reads CSVSYEQYF. In nucleotides, the CDR3 is TGCAGCGTCTCCTACGAGCAGTACTTC. The genes are TRBV29-1 and TRBJ2-7; D remains unclear. V was cut by 6 bases and J by 0 bases, with 0 bases left in between. Per germline, CDR1 SQVTM and CDR2 ANQGSEA. The CDR3 is 9 residues long.